The next 32 T cell receptor beta chains were all read from a single sample in a study of blood T cells in healthy people across ages. Then a second PCR, running about 6 to 12 cycles, was carried out with a sample-barcoded 5' primer and a J-beta primer mix. One entry per CDR3 protein results from TCRdb running MiXCR on the 5' RACE reads. This table holds about 1.1 million distinct CDR3 sequences, 30% to 40% found once. Input material: blood. The source of these receptors is a man between 18 and 35 years old in good health.

The chain combines TRBV6-1 with TRBJ2-3; D gene ambiguous. Germline V lookup: CDR1 MNHNS, CDR2 SASEGT. Trimming stripped 6 bases from V and 6 bases from J, with 13 bases between. The CDR3 runs to 13 residues. CDR3 amino acids: CASSESNWDTQYF. In DNA form, the CDR3 reads TGTGCCAGCAGCGAAAGCAACTGGGATACGCAGTATTTT.

J is TRBJ1-4 and V is TRBV4-2, with 10 bases that match TRBD1. CDR3 length: 15 amino acids. With V trimmed by 1 base and J by 8 bases, 4 bases remained unmatched. Germline CDR1 reads LGHNA; CDR2 reads YNFKEQ. The CDR3 bases are TGTGCCAGCAGCCAAGGGACAGGGGGTTGGGAAAAACTGTTTTTT. Translated: CASSQGTGGWEKLFF.

This sequence joins TRBV5-1 and TRBJ2-3; 9 bases match TRBD2. The length of the CDR3 is 17 residues. Germline lookup yields CDR1 SGHRS and CDR2 YFSETQ. Unmatched junction bases numbered 10, after V lost 1 base and J lost 4 bases. The DNA of the CDR3 is TGCGCCAGCAGCTTGTCTCCGGGCGGGGGGGCAGCAGATACGCAGTATTTT. Its protein product is CASSLSPGGGAADTQYF.

The chain is built from TRBV10-3 and TRBJ2-1; possible D gene TRBD2, 6 bases. This CDR3 region has 13 residues. Per the germline V gene, CDR1 is ENHRY and CDR2 is SYGVKD. V gave up 4 bases and J gave up 6 bases, with 10 bases separating them. The CDR3 reads CAISGTTSNEQFF. The DNA for the CDR3 is TGTGCCATCAGTGGGACGACTAGCAATGAGCAGTTCTTC.

The chain couples TRBV20-1 to TRBJ2-3, with D perhaps assigned TRBD1 or TRBD2 (5 bases each). Trimming took off 6 bases at V and 3 bases at J, with 28 bases between the two ends. Germline V gene sequence: CDR1 DFQATT, CDR2 SNEGSKA (reference sequence). The CDR3 consists of 18 residues. This CDR3 reads CSAYPPQGVGVGTDTQYF. The CDR3 DNA reads as TGCAGTGCCTACCCTCCCCAGGGAGTGGGGGTTGGTACAGATACGCAGTATTTT.

This clonotype was picked up a small number of times. The chain recombines TRBV5-5 with TRBJ1-2; no clear D. This CDR3 is built from 16 residues. Trimming left V 0 bases short and J 5 bases short, with 17 bases between. Germline V lookup: CDR1 SGHKS, CDR2 YYEKEE (reference sequence). CDR3 protein: CASSLEASSPSYGYTF. The CDR3 DNA reads as TGTGCCAGCAGCTTGGAGGCCAGTAGCCCGTCGTATGGCTACACCTTC.

The chain is built from TRBV20-1 and TRBJ1-2; a weak D match, TRBD1 (6 bases). The CDR3 length is 12 residues. Germline V lookup: CDR1 DFQATT, CDR2 SNEGSKA (reference sequence). V was cut by 5 bases and J by 2 bases, with 9 bases left in between. As DNA, the CDR3 is TGCAGTGCTTTACAGGGAAACTATGGCTACACCTTC. This gives the protein CSALQGNYGYTF.

A note on this clonotype: A read error may account for a junction end that differs from germline. This chain uses TRBV13 with TRBJ1-2, with 8 bases identical to TRBD1. The CDR3 has 16 amino acids. The germline V gene encodes CDR1 PRHDT and CDR2 FYEKMQ (reference sequence). CDR3: CAGSLGHRDRTFSYTF. CDR3 DNA sequence: TGTGCCGGCAGCTTAGGTCACCGGGACAGGACTTTTAGCTACACCTTC.

This clonotype came up a few times. The chain links TRBV28 to TRBJ2-3; a weak D match, TRBD2 (5 bases). The CDR3 covers 15 residues. V gave up 4 bases and J gave up 3 bases, with 14 bases separating them. The V gene's germline CDR1 is MDHEN and CDR2 SYDVKM. The CDR3 DNA reads as TGTGCCAGCAGTTCCCCTCCAGCGGATACAGATACGCAGTATTTT. Its translation: CASSSPPADTDTQYF.

J is TRBJ2-6 and V is TRBV9; no reliable D call. Per germline, CDR1 SGDLS and CDR2 YYNGEE. CDR3 size: 15 residues. Between the trimmed V and J ends, which lost 4 bases and 0 bases, there was a span of 8 bases. CDR3 residues: CASSLEYSGANVLTF. The CDR3 DNA follows: TGTGCCAGCAGCCTAGAGTACTCTGGGGCCAACGTCCTGACTTTC.

The rearrangement links TRBV20-1 to TRBJ2-2, with a tentative D call TRBD2 (6 bases). CDR1 DFQATT and CDR2 SNEGSKA come from the germline V gene (reference sequence). The CDR3 sequence is 13 residues long. Deletions cut 3 bases from V and 6 bases from J, with 11 bases between. The CDR3 coding sequence is TGCAGTGCTAGGGAGGGCACCGCCGGGGAGCTGTTTTTT. The encoded protein is CSAREGTAGELFF.

This clonotype was detected only a few times. The rearrangement joins TRBV29-1 to TRBJ2-1; 12 nucleotides line up with TRBD2. The J call may be faulty, since TRBJ2-7 better matches the DNA end. The CDR3 sequence is 14 residues long. Per the germline V gene, CDR1 is SQVTM and CDR2 is ANQGSEA. DNA for the CDR3: TGCAGCGCTGGACTAGCGGGGCCCTACAATGAGCAGTACTTC. Its protein is CSAGLAGPYNEQYF.

This clonotype occurred a few times. The chain links TRBV7-9 to TRBJ2-7, with D uncertain. Looked up from germline, CDR1 is SEHNR and CDR2 is FQNEAQ (reference sequence). V was trimmed by 6 bases and J by 6 bases, leaving 9 bases between them. This CDR3 is built from 11 residues. CDR3 amino acids: CASSNPGEQYF. DNA for the CDR3: TGTGCCAGCAGTAACCCCGGCGAGCAGTACTTC.

CDR3: CASSVDRLDGYTF. DNA for the CDR3: TGTGCCAGCAGTGTTGACAGGTTGGATGGCTACACCTTC. The rearrangement links TRBV6-1 to TRBJ1-2; tentatively, D is TRBD1 (6 bases). The length of the CDR3 is 13 residues. Germline CDR1 is MNHNS and CDR2 is SASEGT. V lost 4 bases to trimming and J lost 6 bases, with 12 bases between them.

This rearrangement joins TRBV9 to TRBJ2-2; possibly TRBD2 for D (6 bases). Trimming left V 5 bases short and J 3 bases short, with 11 bases between. This CDR3 is 14 amino acids long. Germline V gives CDR1 SGDLS, CDR2 YYNGEE. CDR3 sequence reads: CASSTGDYTGELFF. The CDR3 DNA reads TGTGCCAGCAGTACGGGGGACTACACCGGGGAGCTGTTTTTT.

The sample holds a few counts of this clonotype. CDR3 amino acids: CSARRTEVNYGYTF. CDR3 DNA sequence: TGCAGTGCTAGAAGGACAGAGGTTAACTATGGCTACACCTTC. The rearrangement links TRBV20-1 to TRBJ1-2; the D gene is possibly TRBD1 (6 bases). Trimming removed 2 bases at V and 1 base at J, with 11 bases between. Germline V gives CDR1 DFQATT, CDR2 SNEGSKA (reference sequence). The CDR3 runs to 14 residues.

The count of this clonotype is one. The chain uses TRBV6-5 and TRBJ1-1, with 7 bases identical to TRBD1. This CDR3 comprises 14 residues. Germline assignment: CDR1 MNHEY and CDR2 SVGAGI. V trimming: 6 bases; J trimming: 5 bases; junction bases outside the gene matches: 9. The CDR3 protein is CASSRTGQGTEAFF. CDR3 bases: TGTGCCAGCAGCCGGACAGGCCAGGGGACTGAAGCTTTCTTT.

This clonotype was seen just once. The genes are TRBV6-5 and TRBJ1-4; D ambiguous. This CDR3 is 14 amino acids long. Trimming took 8 bases from V and 6 from J, leaving 16 bases between them. Germline V gene lookup returns CDR1 MNHEY and CDR2 SVGAGI. DNA of the CDR3: TGTGCCAGCTCCCCCCGGGGAGATCATGAAAAACTGTTTTTT. Its protein is CASSPRGDHEKLFF.

The chain carries TRBV27 and TRBJ2-5; no firm D call. The J call may be mistaken, given a closer DNA end match to TRBJ2-7. In germline, CDR1 is MNHEY, CDR2 SMNVEV (reference sequence). This CDR3 has 15 residues. The DNA for the CDR3 is TGTGCCAGCAGTTTATCAGGTTTGCGAGGCTACGAGCAGTACTTC. Translating gives CASSLSGLRGYEQYF.

This clonotype was observed a handful of times. A much larger clone differs from this one at a single base, so this may be a read error. The CDR3 loop reads CAISESDGGDHGYTF. The DNA for the CDR3 is TGTGCCATCAGTGAGTCGGACGGCGGGGACCATGGCTACACCTTC. V gene TRBV10-3 combines with J gene TRBJ1-2; perhaps TRBD1 as D (5 bases). Trimming removed 0 bases from V and 6 bases from J, with 14 bases in between. The CDR3 contains 15 residues. CDR1 is ENHRY, CDR2 SYGVKD, per germline.

To note about this clonotype: This sequence may be a read error, since a much larger clone differs from it by one base. CDR3 coding DNA: TGCAGTGCTAGTGAGGGTAGCAATCAGCCCCAGCATTTT. It encodes CSASEGSNQPQHF. The chain combines TRBV20-1 with TRBJ1-5; no reliable D call. This CDR3 region has 13 residues. Trimming removed 3 bases at V and 0 bases at J, with 6 bases between. Germline CDR1 is DFQATT and CDR2 is SNEGSKA (reference sequence).

The chain is built from TRBV6-2 or TRBV6-3 and TRBJ1-5, with D possibly being TRBD1 (5 bases). Between the trimmed V and J ends, which lost 0 bases and 0 bases, there was a span of 15 bases. The length of the CDR3 is 18 residues. Per germline, CDR1 MNHEY and CDR2 SVGEGT. The CDR3 here is CASSYSNSGVNSNQPQHF. The CDR3 nucleotides are TGTGCCAGCAGTTACTCGAACTCGGGGGTTAATAGCAATCAGCCCCAGCATTTT.

The chain employs TRBV28 and TRBJ2-3; perhaps TRBD1 as D (5 bases). Germline V CDR1 and CDR2: MDHEN, SYDVKM. The CDR3 is made up of 15 amino acids. V was pared by 5 bases and J by 0 bases, with 12 bases between. The CDR3 DNA is TGTGCCAGCAGTCCTCCACAGGAGAGCACAGATACGCAGTATTTT. As protein: CASSPPQESTDTQYF.

J is TRBJ1-4 and V is TRBV5-1, with D possibly TRBD1 on 5 matching bases. The V and J ends lost 4 bases and 8 bases respectively, with 15 bases between them. The CDR3 has 14 residues. Germline values: CDR1 SGHRS, CDR2 YFSETQ. The CDR3 DNA reads as TGCGCCAGCAGCCGGGACCAGGGCCGGGAAAAACTGTTTTTT. Translation gives CASSRDQGREKLFF.

In this sample, this clonotype turned up a few times. The J gene is TRBJ1-2, the V gene TRBV27; possibly TRBD1 for D (6 bases). CDR1 is MNHEY and CDR2 is SMNVEV in the germline V gene (reference sequence). Trimming removed 6 bases from V and 0 bases from J, with 20 bases in between. CDR3 length equals 17 residues. The CDR3 region is CASSTTGSDRPNYGYTF. For the CDR3, the DNA is TGTGCCAGCAGCACAACAGGGAGCGACAGGCCTAACTATGGCTACACCTTC.

This clonotype occurred a few times. The chain carries TRBV7-3 and TRBJ2-1, with D tentatively TRBD2 (6 bases). Germline CDR1 is SGHTA and CDR2 is FQGTGA. Trimming shortened V by 3 bases and J by 0 bases, and 12 bases separated the two germline ends. The CDR3 has 16 amino acids. CDR3 in amino acids: CASSFGTASSYNEQFF. CDR3 nucleotides: TGTGCCAGCAGCTTCGGGACTGCAAGCTCCTACAATGAGCAGTTCTTC.

The chain employs TRBV20-1 and TRBJ2-7, with unresolved D. CDR1 is DFQATT, CDR2 SNEGSKA, per germline (reference sequence). The germline V and J ends were trimmed by 3 bases and 2 bases, with 11 bases remaining between them. CDR3 size: 13 residues. In DNA form, the CDR3 reads TGCAGTGCTAGTCGCAGGAGAACCTACGAGCAGTACTTC. This encodes CSASRRRTYEQYF.

CDR3: CAGTDGHKLYGYTF. The DNA of the CDR3 is TGTGCCGGCACCGACGGACACAAGCTCTATGGCTACACCTTC. The rearrangement joins TRBV6-6 to TRBJ1-2; possible D gene TRBD1, 5 bases. Germline V gene sequence: CDR1 MNHNY, CDR2 SVGAGI (reference sequence). Trimming cost V 11 bases and J 4 bases, with 20 bases left between them. The CDR3 is 14 amino acids.

The CDR3 protein is CASSLVGRGPTDFMNTEAFF. The DNA of the CDR3 is TGTGCCAGCAGCTTAGTTGGCAGGGGGCCAACCGACTTCATGAACACTGAAGCTTTCTTT. The rearrangement joins TRBV7-6 to TRBJ1-1, with 8 bases fitting TRBD1. Germline V gene lookup returns CDR1 SGHVS and CDR2 FNYEAQ. The CDR3 totals 20 residues. V trimming: 1 base; J trimming: 0 bases; junction bases outside the gene matches: 16.

The V and J genes are TRBV29-1 and TRBJ2-1; 11 bases are a match to TRBD2. The ends lost 4 bases at V and 9 bases at J; junction bases unmatched: 11. The CDR3 is 15 residues long. Germline-derived CDR1 and CDR2 are SQVTM and ANQGSEA. CDR3 bases: TGCAGCGTTGCGGATAGCGGGGGGGTGGTAACTGAGCAGTTCTTC. Translating it yields CSVADSGGVVTEQFF.

The chain is built from TRBV7-9 and TRBJ2-3, with a tentative D call TRBD1 (5 bases). The CDR3 has 15 residues. CDR1 and CDR2 from the germline V gene are SEHNR and FQNEAQ (reference sequence). V was pared by 2 bases and J by 2 bases, with 11 bases between. In DNA, the CDR3 is TGTGCCAGCAGCTTACGCAGGGAAGCCACAGATACGCAGTATTTT. It yields the protein CASSLRREATDTQYF.

The chain is built from TRBV4-3 and TRBJ1-1; D possibly corresponds to TRBD1 (6 bases). The CDR3 is 15 residues long. Per germline, CDR1 LGHNA and CDR2 YSLEER. Trimming stripped 0 bases from V and 5 bases from J, with 13 bases between. CDR3 DNA sequence: TGCGCCAGCAGCCAAGACAGGGGTTCGGGGACTGAAGCTTTCTTT. It yields the protein CASSQDRGSGTEAFF.